A selection of T cell receptor beta chains follows, all from one sample in a study of cytomegalovirus exposure and HLA in healthy donors. TCRdb's table, derived via immunoSEQ multiplex PCR, lists solely in-frame clones and lacks some. The sample lists about 130,000 clones, about two thirds seen once, with around 4% in the top ten. Sequences were obtained from PBMCs. These receptors were taken from a man younger than 45 in good health and CMV-seronegative. The CDR3 runs from the conserved cysteine through the conserved F or W. The D gene is left open where the match is weak.

J: TRBJ2-6; V: TRBV5-1; D: TRBD2; DNA: TGCGCCAGCAGCTTAATAGCGGGATACTACTCTGGGGCCAACGTCCTGACTTTC; CDR3: CASSLIAGYYSGANVLTF
J: TRBJ2-2; V: TRBV7-9; D: -; DNA: TGTGCCAGCAGCTTAGGTCTAGGTTTAACCGGGGAGCTGTTTTTT; CDR3: CASSLGLGLTGELFF
J: TRBJ2-5; V: TRBV11-2; D: TRBD1; DNA: TGTGCCAGCAGCCCGCGTTTAAGGGGGCCACGAGAGGAGACCCAGTACTTC; CDR3: CASSPRLRGPREETQYF
J: TRBJ2-7; V: TRBV27; D: TRBD1; DNA: TGTGCCAGCAGCTACTACAGGGGTTACGAGCAGTACTTC; CDR3: CASSYYRGYEQYF
J: TRBJ2-5; V: TRBV4-3; D: -; DNA: TGCGACAAAAGACCTGTGGGGAGGGAGACCCAGTACTTC; CDR3: CDKRPVGRETQYF
J: TRBJ1-5; V: TRBV5-5; D: -; DNA: TGTGCCAGCAGCCCATGGACAGCTACTCAGCCCCAGCATTTT; CDR3: CASSPWTATQPQHF
J: TRBJ2-5; V: TRBV4-3; D: -; DNA: TGCGCCAGCAGCCAAGACTCGGGTGTGCGGGAGACCCAGTACTTC; CDR3: CASSQDSGVRETQYF
J: TRBJ1-3; V: TRBV5-1; D: -; DNA: TGCGCCAGCAGCTCGGACAAGGGAAACACCATATATTTT; CDR3: CASSSDKGNTIYF
J: TRBJ2-1; V: TRBV5-6; D: TRBD2; DNA: TGTGCCAGCAGCTTGGAGTCTAGCGGGGGGGCCATGGAGCAGTTCTTC; CDR3: CASSLESSGGAMEQFF
J: TRBJ1-1; V: TRBV25-1; D: -; DNA: TGTGCCAGCAGTATGACAGGCCATCGCTCTGAAGCTTTCTTT; CDR3: CASSMTGHRSEAFF
J: TRBJ1-1; V: TRBV5-5; D: TRBD1; DNA: TGTGCCAGCCAACACGTCCCCGGGACAGGGAAACACACTGAAGCTTTCTTT; CDR3: CASQHVPGTGKHTEAFF
J: TRBJ1-5; V: TRBV28; D: TRBD1; DNA: TGTGCCAGCAAGCCCCCGGAGGTTGGGACAGGGGGCAATCAGCCCCAGCATTTT; CDR3: CASKPPEVGTGGNQPQHF
J: TRBJ2-7; V: TRBV5-5; D: -; DNA: TGTGCCAGCAGCCCCTTAGGGGCCTACGAGCAGTACTTC; CDR3: CASSPLGAYEQYF
J: TRBJ2-1; V: TRBV27; D: -; DNA: TGTGCCAGCAGTTTAAAGGGGGACCTATACTACAATGAGCAGTTCTTC; CDR3: CASSLKGDLYYNEQFF
J: TRBJ2-7; V: TRBV6-5; D: TRBD1; DNA: TGTGCCAGCAGCCCAGACAGGGGATTCGTCCACGAGCAGTACTTC; CDR3: CASSPDRGFVHEQYF